These 4 T cell receptor beta chains share one sample of origin, sequenced in a study of tumor and adjacent non-tumor tissue in lung cancer. A modified ARM-PCR protocol with three rounds of nested PCR amplified TCRbeta. In TCRdb, the multiplex PCR reads were re-called with MiXCR into one record per CDR3 protein. The sample includes about 43,000 distinct CDR3 sequences, 60% of them seen just once. The template was RNA from unsorted bulk tissue. More than 3 cm separated this lung sample from the edge of the tumor. The sequenced material came from distant non-tumor lung tissue. These TCRs come from a man aged 45 to 65 with non-small cell lung cancer.

With respect to this clonotype: Germline and junction disagree at one end, which may indicate a read error. The rearrangement joins TRBV14 to TRBJ2-2, with D perhaps matching TRBD1 (6 bases). Germline V gene lookup returns CDR1 SGHDN and CDR2 FVKESK. There are 15 residues in the CDR3. The DNA for the CDR3 is TGTACCAGCGGCTACGGGACACCGAACACCGGGGAGCTGTTTTTT. Translated, it gives CTSGYGTPNTGELFF. Supplemented by reference TRBV14 and TRBJ2-2, the full variable domain reads EAGVTQFPSHSVIEKGQTVTLRCDPISGHDNLYWYRRVMGKEIKFLLHFVKESKQDESGMPNNRFLAERTGGTYSTLKVQPAELEDSGVYFCTSGYGTPNTGELFFGEGSRLTVL.

Details on this clonotype: Mismatch with germline at one junction end may stem from a read error. This chain joins TRBV6-6 and TRBJ1-6; D may be TRBD1 (5 bases). Germline V gene lookup returns CDR1 MNHNY and CDR2 SVGAGI (reference sequence). This CDR3 has 17 residues. CDR3 loop: CASSYDGTGSYNSPLHF. The CDR3 coding sequence is TGCGCCAGCAGTTACGATGGGACGGGCTCCTATAATTCACCCCTCCACTTT.

This clonotype was detected only a few times. A read error may account for a junction end that differs from germline. The V call is TRBV6-1, the J call TRBJ2-1; D gene ambiguous. The CDR3 is made up of 13 amino acids. Germline CDR1 is MNHNS and CDR2 is SASEGT. CDR3 loop: CASSPEGNNEQFF. The CDR3 nucleotides read TGTGCCAGCAGCCCGGAAGGGAACAATGAGCAATTCTTC.

Only one count was recorded for this clonotype. A much bigger clone sits one base away, suggesting this may be a read error. The gene calls are TRBV5-1 and TRBJ1-5, with a possible D match to TRBD1 (5 bases). Germline CDR1 and CDR2: SGHRS and YFSETQ. CDR3 length equals 13 residues. For the CDR3, the DNA is TGCACCAGCAGCTTAGAGGGGCTTCAGCCCCAGCATTTT. It yields the protein CTSSLEGLQPQHF.